Each of the 15 T cell receptor beta chains below was sequenced from the same sample in a study of T cell changes during pregnancy in multiple sclerosis. The assay was immunoSEQ multiplex PCR, and TCRdb's table has in-frame clones only and misses some. The sample lists tens of thousands of clones, around 91% occurring once. Material: peripheral blood, obtained after pregnancy. Receptors originate from a female donor with multiple sclerosis, enrolled in a pregnancy study.

The CDR3, as DNA: TGTGCCAGCAGCTACGGGTACGGACAGGGGAACACTGAAGCTTTCTTT. Its translation is CASSYGYGQGNTEAFF. The rearrangement joins TRBV5-8 to TRBJ1-1; 8 bases match TRBD1. The CDR3 totals 16 residues. CDR1 SGHTS and CDR2 YDEGEE come from the germline V gene. J gave up 1 base and V 3 bases, and 8 bases lay outside the gene matches.

The chain recombines TRBV7-2 with TRBJ2-3, with D possibly matching TRBD2 (6 bases). The CDR3 is 14 amino acids. V was pared by 1 base and J by 7 bases, with 12 bases between. Germline V gives CDR1 SGHTA, CDR2 FQGNSA. The CDR3 spells CASSLGGASNTQYF. The CDR3 nucleotides read TGTGCCAGCAGCTTAGGCGGGGCCAGTAATACGCAGTATTTT.

V gene TRBV2 combines with J gene TRBJ1-1; 8 positions agree with TRBD1. Germline-derived CDR1 and CDR2 are SNHLY and FYNNEI. The CDR3 has 14 residues. The J segment lost 5 bases and the V segment lost 6 bases, leaving 8 bases of the junction unmatched. CDR3 protein: CASSQQGGRTEAFF. The CDR3 region has the DNA TGTGCCAGCAGCCAACAGGGGGGAAGGACTGAAGCTTTCTTT.

The chain employs TRBV19 and TRBJ1-6; TRBD1 aligns across 8 bases. V lost 7 bases to trimming and J lost 5 bases; unmatched junction nucleotides: 4. Germline CDR1 and CDR2: LNHDA and SQIVND (reference sequence). The CDR3 totals 14 residues. The CDR3 here is CASTKTGDNSPLHF. CDR3 DNA: TGTGCCAGTACCAAGACAGGGGATAATTCACCCCTCCACTTT.

The chain is built from TRBV4-1 and TRBJ2-5; TRBD2 matches 10 bases. The V gene end was trimmed by 0 bases and the J gene end by 4 bases; junction bases not matched to a gene: 8. This CDR3 contains 17 residues. CDR1 and CDR2 (germline): MGHRA, YSYEKL. The CDR3 is CASSQDRRGLAAETQYF. CDR3 nucleotides: TGCGCCAGCAGCCAAGATAGAAGAGGACTAGCGGCAGAGACCCAGTACTTC.

The chain recombines TRBV28 with TRBJ1-1; the D gene is possibly TRBD1 (6 bases). The V end lost 3 bases, the J end lost 3 bases, and 14 bases lay between the germline ends. CDR3 length: 15 residues. The germline gives CDR1 MDHEN, CDR2 SYDVKM. CDR3 loop: CASSFPDRQDTEAFF. The CDR3 DNA is TGTGCCAGCAGTTTCCCGGACAGACAGGACACTGAAGCTTTCTTT.

The chain has TRBV7-2 and TRBJ1-2, with TRBD1 matching 7 bases. The CDR3 is 15 residues long. Germline V CDR1 and CDR2: SGHTA, FQGNSA. Trimming at V came to 2 bases and at J to 3 bases, leaving 6 bases not matched to a gene. CDR3 DNA: TGTGCCAGCAGCTTACTACAGGGGCTTCACTATGGCTACACCTTC. This gives the protein CASSLLQGLHYGYTF.

This rearrangement joins TRBV10-2 to TRBJ1-1, with 11 bases fitting TRBD1. V trimming: 4 bases; J trimming: 6 bases; junction bases outside the gene matches: 7. CDR1 and CDR2 (germline): WSHSY, SAAADI. This CDR3 is 15 amino acids long. The CDR3 protein is CASSVGGTGGSEAFF. The CDR3, as DNA: TGCGCCAGCAGTGTTGGGGGGACAGGGGGTTCTGAAGCTTTCTTT.

A note on this clone: Just one base apart from a much larger clone, this may be a read error. The genes are TRBV6-1 and TRBJ2-3; possibly TRBD2 for D (6 bases). Germline V CDR1 and CDR2: MNHNS, SASEGT. Trimming removed 1 base from V and 1 base from J, with 6 bases in between. The CDR3 extends over 14 amino acids. CDR3 in DNA: TGTGCCAGCAGTGAAGGGGGGGGCACAGATACGCAGTATTTT. The encoded protein is CASSEGGGTDTQYF.

The CDR3 DNA is TGTGCCAGCAGCGTAGACAGCGGGGGGCATTATAATTCACCCCTCCACTTT. It encodes CASSVDSGGHYNSPLHF. The gene calls are TRBV9 and TRBJ1-6, with D perhaps matching TRBD1 (6 bases). The germline V gene has CDR1 SGDLS and CDR2 YYNGEE. Trimming took off 0 bases at V and 4 bases at J, with 14 bases between the two ends. This CDR3 spans 17 amino acids.

V usage is TRBV4-3 and J usage is TRBJ1-2, with D perhaps matching TRBD1 (6 bases). Trimming left V 2 bases short and J 0 bases short, with 25 bases between. The germline V gene encodes CDR1 LGHNA and CDR2 YSLEER. The length of the CDR3 is 20 residues. CDR3 region: CASSQFPRWTATSPNYGYTF. The CDR3 DNA reads as TGCGCCAGCAGCCAATTTCCGCGGTGGACAGCAACTTCGCCTAACTATGGCTACACCTTC.

This clone has only a few counts. The V and J genes are TRBV7-2 and TRBJ2-3; D is undetermined. CDR3 length: 14 residues. The V and J ends lost 0 bases and 5 bases respectively, with 9 bases between them. Germline V CDR1 and CDR2: SGHTA, FQGNSA. The CDR3 DNA is TGTGCCAGCAGCTTAGCGGTTAGCCAAGATACGCAGTATTTT. Its translation: CASSLAVSQDTQYF.

This chain connects TRBV4-2 to TRBJ2-1, with a weak D call TRBD1 (6 bases). This CDR3 is 15 amino acids long. Germline V lookup: CDR1 LGHNA, CDR2 YNFKEQ. V was pared by 3 bases and J by 4 bases, with 13 bases between. The CDR3 sequence is CASSQENRVYNEQFF. The CDR3 region has the DNA TGTGCCAGCAGCCAGGAGAACAGGGTTTACAATGAGCAGTTCTTC.

The chain is built from TRBV11-1 and TRBJ1-3; D is ambiguous. Germline CDR1 is SGHAT and CDR2 is FQDESV (reference sequence). The germline V and J ends were trimmed by 3 bases and 3 bases, with 9 bases remaining between them. This CDR3 region has 14 residues. The CDR3 DNA reads as TGTGCCAGCAGCTTCAAGCGGGGTGGAAACACCATATATTTT. It yields the protein CASSFKRGGNTIYF.

This chain uses TRBV6-4 with TRBJ2-2; 11 bases agree with TRBD1. The CDR3 length is 15 residues. V was pared by 2 bases and J by 4 bases, with 0 bases of the junction left unmatched. Germline values: CDR1 MRHNA, CDR2 SNTAGT. CDR3 region: CASSDGTGGTGELFF. CDR3 nucleotide sequence: TGTGCCAGCAGTGACGGGACAGGGGGCACCGGGGAGCTGTTTTTT.